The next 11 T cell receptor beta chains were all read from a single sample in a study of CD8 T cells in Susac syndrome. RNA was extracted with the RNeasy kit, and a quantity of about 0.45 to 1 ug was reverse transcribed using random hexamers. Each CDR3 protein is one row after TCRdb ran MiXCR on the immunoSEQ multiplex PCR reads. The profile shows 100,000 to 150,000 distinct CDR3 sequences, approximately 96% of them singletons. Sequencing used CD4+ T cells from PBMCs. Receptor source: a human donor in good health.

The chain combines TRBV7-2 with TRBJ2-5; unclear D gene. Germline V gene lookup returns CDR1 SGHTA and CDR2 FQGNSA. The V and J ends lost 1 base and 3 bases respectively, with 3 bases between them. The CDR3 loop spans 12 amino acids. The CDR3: CASSLGKETQYF. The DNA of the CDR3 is TGTGCCAGCAGCTTAGGGAAAGAGACCCAGTACTTC.

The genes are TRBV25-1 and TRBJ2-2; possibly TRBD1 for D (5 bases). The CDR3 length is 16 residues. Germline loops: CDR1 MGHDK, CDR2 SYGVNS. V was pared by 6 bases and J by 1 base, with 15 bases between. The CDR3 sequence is CASSVGAGLNTGELFF. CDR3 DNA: TGTGCCAGCAGCGTAGGGGCAGGGTTGAACACCGGGGAGCTGTTTTTT.

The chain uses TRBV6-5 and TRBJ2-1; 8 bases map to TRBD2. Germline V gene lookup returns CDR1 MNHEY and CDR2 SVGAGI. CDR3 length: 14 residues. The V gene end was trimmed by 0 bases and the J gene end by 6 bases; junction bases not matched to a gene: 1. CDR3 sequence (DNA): TGTGCCAGCAGTTACTCCGGGAGGGGCAATGAGCAGTTCTTC. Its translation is CASSYSGRGNEQFF.

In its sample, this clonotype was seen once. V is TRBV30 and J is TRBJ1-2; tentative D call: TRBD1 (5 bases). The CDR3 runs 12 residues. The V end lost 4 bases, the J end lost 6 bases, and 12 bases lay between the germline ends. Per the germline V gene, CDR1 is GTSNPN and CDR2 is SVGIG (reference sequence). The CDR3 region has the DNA TGTGCCTGGACGAGGGGAGGGGATGGCTACACCTTC. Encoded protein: CAWTRGGDGYTF.

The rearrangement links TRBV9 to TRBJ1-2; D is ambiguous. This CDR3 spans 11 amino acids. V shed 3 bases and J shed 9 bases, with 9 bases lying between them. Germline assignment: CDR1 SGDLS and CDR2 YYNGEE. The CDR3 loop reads CASSGGRSYTF. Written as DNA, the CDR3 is TGTGCCAGCAGCGGAGGACGGAGCTACACCTTC.

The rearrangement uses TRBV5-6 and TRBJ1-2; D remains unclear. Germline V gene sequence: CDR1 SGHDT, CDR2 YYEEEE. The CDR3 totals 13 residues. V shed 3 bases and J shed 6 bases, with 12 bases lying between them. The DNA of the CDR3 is TGTGCCAGCAGCTCCCGACAAGGTGATGGCTACACCTTC. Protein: CASSSRQGDGYTF.

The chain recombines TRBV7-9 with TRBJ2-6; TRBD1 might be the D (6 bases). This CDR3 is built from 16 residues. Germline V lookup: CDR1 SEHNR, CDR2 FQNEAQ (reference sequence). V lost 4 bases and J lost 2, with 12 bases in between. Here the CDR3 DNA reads TGTGCCAGCAGCTCAGAACAGGGCCCTGGGGCCAACGTCCTGACTTTC. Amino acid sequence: CASSSEQGPGANVLTF.

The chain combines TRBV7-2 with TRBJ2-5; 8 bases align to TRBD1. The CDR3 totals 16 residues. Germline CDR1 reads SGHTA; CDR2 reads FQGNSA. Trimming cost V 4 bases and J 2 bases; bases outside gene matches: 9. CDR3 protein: CASSSRDRWRQETQYF. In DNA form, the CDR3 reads TGTGCCAGCAGCTCTCGGGACAGGTGGAGACAAGAGACCCAGTACTTC. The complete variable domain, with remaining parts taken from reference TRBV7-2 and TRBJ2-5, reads GAGVSQSPSNKVTEKGKDVELRCDPISGHTALYWYRQSLGQGLEFLIYFQGNSAPDKSGLPSDRFSAERTGGSVSTLTIQRTQQEDSAVYLCASSSRDRWRQETQYFGPGTRLLVL.

CDR3 amino acids: CAWSVWPGRGGRGSREQFF. The CDR3 bases are TGTGCCTGGAGTGTATGGCCAGGAAGGGGCGGGAGGGGTTCTCGCGAGCAGTTCTTC. The V and J genes are TRBV30 and TRBJ2-1, with TRBD2 identical over 9 bases. The trim removed 0 bases at V and 10 bases at J, leaving 22 bases unmatched. Germline lookup yields CDR1 GTSNPN and CDR2 SVGIG (reference sequence). CDR3 length: 19 residues.

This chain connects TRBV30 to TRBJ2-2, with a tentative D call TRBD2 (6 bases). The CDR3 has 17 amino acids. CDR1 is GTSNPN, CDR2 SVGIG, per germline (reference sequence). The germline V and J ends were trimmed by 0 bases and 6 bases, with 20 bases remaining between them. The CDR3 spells CAWSVREGRLVPGELFF. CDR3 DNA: TGTGCCTGGAGTGTACGAGAAGGCCGACTAGTCCCCGGGGAGCTGTTTTTT.

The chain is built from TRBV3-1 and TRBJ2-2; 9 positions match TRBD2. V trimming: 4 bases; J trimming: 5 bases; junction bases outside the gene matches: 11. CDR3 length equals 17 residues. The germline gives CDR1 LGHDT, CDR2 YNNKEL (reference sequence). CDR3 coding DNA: TGTGCCAGCAGCCGACACCTTAGCGGGAGAGGGACCGGGGAGCTGTTTTTT. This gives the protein CASSRHLSGRGTGELFF.